Presented here are 18 T cell receptor beta chains from one specimen sequenced in a study of shared clonotypes between healthy human individuals. The assay was immunoSEQ multiplex PCR, and TCRdb's table has in-frame clones only and misses some. The repertoire holds about 2.4 million clones, with 80% to 95% as singletons. Sequencing input: naive CD4+ T cells from PBMCs. As for subset: CD45RA+ positively selected. The receptors here all came from a man between 18 and 29 years old in good health. Some clones in this sample may be carry-over from other donors' samples.

A word on this clone: At the DNA level, this CDR3 is encoded by other sequences in the same sample as well. The V and J genes are TRBV7-8 and TRBJ1-1; D call uncertain. Germline CDR1 and CDR2: SGHVS and FQNEAQ. The CDR3 is made up of 14 amino acids. The V end lost 1 base, the J end lost 2 bases, and 8 bases lay between the germline ends. CDR3: CASSLVSGNTEAFF. The CDR3 nucleotides read TGTGCCAGCAGCTTAGTTTCCGGCAACACTGAAGCTTTCTTT.

V usage is TRBV11-2 and J usage is TRBJ2-7, with 11 positions matching TRBD1. Germline assignment: CDR1 SGHAT and CDR2 FQNNGV. The trim removed 5 bases at V and 2 bases at J, leaving 11 bases unmatched. The CDR3 runs 17 residues. The CDR3 here is CASSRPGTGGLAYEQYF. CDR3 coding DNA: TGTGCCAGCAGCCGCCCCGGGACAGGGGGACTAGCCTACGAGCAGTACTTC. Full variable domain (missing parts from reference TRBV11-2 and TRBJ2-7): EAGVAQSPRYKIIEKRQSVAFWCNPISGHATLYWYQQILGQGPKLLIQFQNNGVVDDSQLPKDRFSAERLKGVDSTLKIQPAKLEDSAVYLCASSRPGTGGLAYEQYFGPGTRLTVT.

The J gene is TRBJ1-1, the V gene TRBV5-1; D remains unclear. V was shortened by 3 bases and J by 1 base, with 10 bases between the two germline ends. Per germline, CDR1 SGHRS and CDR2 YFSETQ. This CDR3 is built from 14 residues. DNA of the CDR3: TGCGCCAGCAGCTGGGCACAGTCGAACACTGAAGCTTTCTTT. This gives the protein CASSWAQSNTEAFF. Full variable domain (rest looked up from reference TRBV5-1 and TRBJ1-1): KAGVTQTPRYLIKTRGQQVTLSCSPISGHRSVSWYQQTPGQGLQFLFEYFSETQRNKGNFPGRFSGRQFSNSRSEMNVSTLELGDSALYLCASSWAQSNTEAFFGQGTRLTVV.

This clone was seen a single time. Germline is not matched at one junction end, which may reflect a read error. This chain joins TRBV28 and TRBJ2-3; D is tentatively TRBD1 or TRBD2 (8 bases each). CDR3 length: 14 amino acids. Looked up from germline, CDR1 is MDHEN and CDR2 is SYDVKM. This chain's CDR3 is CASQGARGGDTQYF. In nucleotides, the CDR3 is TGTGCCAGCCAGGGGGCCCGGGGGGGAGATACACAGTATTTT.

This rearrangement joins TRBV11-3 to TRBJ2-2; D is unclear. CDR1 and CDR2 (germline): SGHNT, YENEEA. The CDR3 loop spans 13 amino acids. The V end was cut by 6 bases, the J end by 2 bases, with 7 bases between. This CDR3 is CASRSENTGELFF. The CDR3, as DNA: TGTGCCAGCAGGTCAGAAAACACCGGGGAGCTGTTTTTT.

This clone was seen once. The V call is TRBV5-8, the J call TRBJ2-6, with 8 bases identical to TRBD1. Germline V gene sequence: CDR1 SGHTS, CDR2 YDEGEE. The CDR3 extends over 18 amino acids. J lost 4 bases, V lost 6 bases, and 15 bases had no gene match. CDR3 nucleotides: TGTGCCAGCATCTCCACGACCAGGGGGCGTTCCGGGGCCAACGTCCTGACTTTC. This sequence encodes CASISTTRGRSGANVLTF.

The J gene is TRBJ1-3, the V gene TRBV29-1; D not resolved. Trimming cost V 4 bases and J 4 bases, with 8 bases left between them. Per the germline V gene, CDR1 is SQVTM and CDR2 is ANQGSEA. The CDR3 length is 12 residues. The CDR3: CSVALTGNTIYF. The CDR3 bases are TGCAGCGTTGCCCTGACAGGAAACACCATATATTTT.

The CDR3 DNA reads as TGTGCCAGCTCACCACCAGCCCTCTATGGCTACACCTTC. Encoded protein: CASSPPALYGYTF. The chain couples TRBV18 to TRBJ1-2; D gene ambiguous. Germline CDR1 reads KGHSH; CDR2 reads LQKENI. V shed 0 bases and J shed 4 bases, with 6 bases lying between them. This CDR3 has 13 amino acids.

This clone was observed once. CDR3 in amino acids: CASSLDRLAGSSYNEQFF. In DNA form, the CDR3 reads TGTGCCAGCAGCTTAGATAGGCTAGCGGGGAGCTCCTACAATGAGCAGTTCTTC. The V call is TRBV7-8, the J call TRBJ2-1, with TRBD2 matching over 9 bases. Germline V gene sequence: CDR1 SGHVS, CDR2 FQNEAQ. The CDR3 runs 18 residues. J gave up 0 bases and V 1 base, and 7 bases lay outside the gene matches. Supplemented by reference TRBV7-8 and TRBJ2-1, the full variable domain reads GAGVSQSPRYKVAKRGQDVALRCDPISGHVSLFWYQQALGQGPEFLTYFQNEAQLDKSGLPSDRFFAERPEGSVSTLKIQRTQQEDSAVYLCASSLDRLAGSSYNEQFFGPGTRLTVL.

The rearrangement joins TRBV18 to TRBJ1-5; unclear D gene. This CDR3 is built from 14 residues. Germline V gene data show CDR1 as KGHSH and CDR2 as LQKENI. V was cut by 4 bases and J by 0 bases, with 7 bases left in between. The CDR3 protein is CASSHDGSNQPQHF. The CDR3 DNA sequence: TGTGCCAGCTCACACGACGGTAGCAATCAGCCCCAGCATTTT.

Here the CDR3 DNA reads TGTGCCAGCAGCTCACTCGGGAGCTCCTACAATGAGCAGTTCTTC. Encoded protein: CASSSLGSSYNEQFF. The chain employs TRBV7-3 and TRBJ2-1; D might be TRBD2 (6 bases). Looked up from germline, CDR1 is SGHTA and CDR2 is FQGTGA. The V end lost 4 bases, the J end lost 0 bases, and 10 bases lay between the germline ends. The CDR3 runs to 15 residues.

V and J are TRBV5-1 and TRBJ2-3, with 11 bases aligning to TRBD2. Germline lookup yields CDR1 SGHRS and CDR2 YFSETQ. V was clipped by 2 bases and J by 1 base; unmatched bases: 3. This CDR3 has 16 residues. The CDR3 sequence: CASSLRTSGRTDTQYF. Here the CDR3 DNA reads TGCGCCAGCAGCTTACGGACTAGCGGGCGCACAGATACGCAGTATTTT.

CDR3 region: CASSGSEGRTEAFF. As DNA, the CDR3 is TGTGCCAGCAGTGGCTCAGAGGGACGCACTGAAGCTTTCTTT. The chain has TRBV2 and TRBJ1-1, with D perhaps matching TRBD1 (5 bases). The germline gives CDR1 SNHLY, CDR2 FYNNEI. The V end was cut by 4 bases, the J end by 4 bases, with 13 bases between. This CDR3 has 14 residues.

Worth noting for this clone: Other DNA sequences within the sample encode an identical CDR3. The chain is built from TRBV7-2 and TRBJ2-7, with 7 bases lining up with TRBD1. V lost 5 bases to trimming and J lost 2 bases; unmatched junction nucleotides: 6. In germline, CDR1 is SGHTA, CDR2 FQGNSA. The CDR3 extends over 14 amino acids. The CDR3 nucleotides are TGTGCCAGCAGCCCCGGGACAGCTCCCTACGAGCAGTACTTC. This gives the protein CASSPGTAPYEQYF.

The chain joins TRBV29-1 to TRBJ1-2, with TRBD1 as a possible D gene (5 bases). V was cut by 5 bases and J by 4 bases, with 14 bases left in between. The CDR3 totals 13 residues. Germline V lookup: CDR1 SQVTM, CDR2 ANQGSEA. In DNA form, the CDR3 reads TGCAGCGTTACTCAGGGCGCTGGCTATGGCTACACCTTC. It translates to CSVTQGAGYGYTF.

This chain connects TRBV28 to TRBJ1-2, with D unclear. Per the germline V gene, CDR1 is MDHEN and CDR2 is SYDVKM. This CDR3 has 14 residues. The ends were cut back, 7 bases at V and 0 bases at J, with 12 bases in the middle. In nucleotides, the CDR3 is TGTGCCAGCACAGTCCCCTCGGCTAACTATGGCTACACCTTC. Translation gives CASTVPSANYGYTF.

The J gene is TRBJ2-1, the V gene TRBV27; D unclear. The germline V gene encodes CDR1 MNHEY and CDR2 SMNVEV (reference sequence). The CDR3 spans 13 residues. Trimming took 5 bases from V and 6 from J, leaving 11 bases between them. CDR3 residues: CASSLLVSNEQFF. Written as DNA, the CDR3 is TGTGCCAGCAGTCTCCTGGTGTCCAATGAGCAGTTCTTC.

CDR3 region: CASREGPTDTQYF. The CDR3 region has the DNA TGCGCCAGCCGGGAGGGACCCACAGATACGCAGTATTTT. This chain links TRBV4-3 with TRBJ2-3; TRBD2 aligns across 8 bases. The CDR3 length is 13 residues. Germline V lookup: CDR1 LGHNA, CDR2 YSLEER. With 8 bases clipped from V and 2 bases from J, the junction kept 3 bases outside the gene matches.